The T cell receptor (beta chain) described here comes from a study of radiation and T cells in renal cell carcinoma. Profiled with immunoSEQ multiplex PCR; TCRdb holds only in-frame clones, not every one. The table has about 74,000 clones, about 89% seen once. As for time point: blood 4 weeks post-SBRT, at nephrectomy. The treatment is: 15 Gy SBRT to primary tumor, nephrectomy 4 weeks later. The TCR comes from a woman between 65 and 79 years old with renal cell carcinoma. The sequenced sample was blood, obtained from a patient whose treatment included radiotherapy and nephrectomy.

CDR3 loop: CASSFGPADSGNTIYF. DNA for the CDR3: TGTGCCAGCAGCTTCGGACCCGCAGACTCTGGAAACACCATATATTTT. The rearrangement uses TRBV7-3 and TRBJ1-3, with D hard to call. There are 16 residues in the CDR3. Germline V gene data show CDR1 as SGHTA and CDR2 as FQGTGA. V lost 3 bases and J 0 bases, leaving 12 bases between the germline ends.